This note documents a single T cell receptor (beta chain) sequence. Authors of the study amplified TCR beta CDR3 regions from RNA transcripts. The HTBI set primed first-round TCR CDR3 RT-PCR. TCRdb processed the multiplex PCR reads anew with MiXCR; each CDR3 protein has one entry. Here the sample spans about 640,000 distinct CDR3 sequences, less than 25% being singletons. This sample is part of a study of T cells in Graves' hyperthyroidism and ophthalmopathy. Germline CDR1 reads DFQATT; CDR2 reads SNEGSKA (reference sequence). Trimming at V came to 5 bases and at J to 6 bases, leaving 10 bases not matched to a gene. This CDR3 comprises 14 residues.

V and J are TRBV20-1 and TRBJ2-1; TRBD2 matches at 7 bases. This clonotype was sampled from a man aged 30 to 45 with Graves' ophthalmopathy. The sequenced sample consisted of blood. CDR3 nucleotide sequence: TGCAGTGCTGGTGGCGGGAGATCTCCCAATGAGCAGTTCTTC. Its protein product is CSAGGGRSPNEQFF.